This T cell receptor (beta chain) was retrieved from a study of blood T cells in healthy people across ages. This clonotype occurred many times. Its matching antigen is unknown. Using a J-beta primer mix together with a sample-barcoded 5' primer, a second PCR was run for 7 to 11 cycles. MiXCR, run by TCRdb on the 5' RACE reads, gives a single entry per CDR3 protein. The sample consists of some 930,000 distinct CDR3 sequences, around 29% of them appearing once. Germline-derived CDR1 and CDR2 are DFQATT and SNEGSKA (reference sequence). J was trimmed by 9 bases and V by 5 bases; bases with no gene match: 7. The CDR3 has 12 residues. Study-wide results and limits: Because sorting was not performed, PBMCs prevented conclusive naive versus antigen-experienced comparison. Any changes in expanded clonotypes were possibly confounded, as donor CMV status remained unknown.

The same sample was also studied in work on T cells of mothers and their children. That study reports: For the second PCR, the M1S primer put in sample barcodes and 2-4 random nucleotides.

This chain joins TRBV20-1 and TRBJ2-5; TRBD2 aligns across 9 bases. The receptor was isolated from a woman aged 35 to 49 in good health. The sequenced sample was blood. The DNA of the CDR3 is TGCAGTGCTGGGCGGGGGGGCCCTGCCCAGTACTTC. It codes for CSAGRGGPAQYF.